One and the same sample provided the 18 T cell receptor beta chains below, sequenced in a study of human CD8 memory T cell subsets. Sequencing libraries of TCR beta were made by UMI-labeled 5' RACE. Using the 5' RACE reads, TCRdb records one entry per CDR3 protein without DNA. There are roughly 5,000 distinct CDR3 sequences in the sample, with 15% to 20% held by the top ten. CCR7+ PD-1+ TIGIT+ early memory CD8+ T cells with exhausted-like traits constituted the TPEX cells. The sample comprised CD8+ T cells from PBMCs. These TCRs come from a human donor in good health.

The rearrangement uses TRBV5-1 and TRBJ2-7; the D gene TCRdb calls, TRBD1, cannot be checked with no DNA. The CDR3 covers 14 residues. The germline V gene encodes CDR1 SGHRS and CDR2 YFSETQ. The CDR3 loop is CASSLTTGSYEQYF.

The J gene is TRBJ1-5, the V gene TRBV27; the TCRdb D gene call, TRBD1, has no DNA to confirm it. CDR3 length: 19 amino acids. CDR1 is MNHEY, CDR2 SMNVEV, per germline (reference sequence). CDR3 in amino acids: CASSLSPAQWGASNQPQHF.

The chain carries TRBV20-1 and TRBJ1-1. The CDR3 is made up of 14 amino acids. CDR1 is DFQATT, CDR2 SNEGSKA, per germline (reference sequence). The CDR3 sequence is CSARDSFMNTEAFF.

This chain connects TRBV4-2 to TRBJ2-7; checking the TCRdb D call of TRBD2 is not possible without DNA. Germline CDR1 and CDR2: LGHNA and YNFKEQ. This CDR3 comprises 12 residues. The CDR3 sequence is CASSELEGEQYF.

V gene TRBV19 combines with J gene TRBJ1-2; there is no DNA to check the TCRdb D call of TRBD1. Looked up from germline, CDR1 is LNHDA and CDR2 is SQIVND (reference sequence). This CDR3 is built from 14 residues. The CDR3 spells CASTLQENFYGYTF.

This clonotype is called medium-sized based on its frequency. The chain employs TRBV27 and TRBJ1-6; absent DNA, TCRdb's TRBD1 call cannot be checked. This CDR3 spans 14 amino acids. Germline CDR1 is MNHEY and CDR2 is SMNVEV (reference sequence). CDR3 sequence: CASTFGQGVSPLHF.

V and J are TRBV19 and TRBJ2-1; TCRdb names TRBD1, which stays unverified in the absence of DNA. The germline V gene encodes CDR1 LNHDA and CDR2 SQIVND (reference sequence). The CDR3 runs 13 residues. The CDR3 protein is CASGRNDYNEQFF.

V and J are TRBV27 and TRBJ2-7; as DNA is missing, the TRBD1 call by TCRdb cannot be tested. Germline V gives CDR1 MNHEY, CDR2 SMNVEV (reference sequence). CDR3 size: 12 residues. Here the CDR3 reads CASSSQGHEQYF.

V is TRBV12-3 or TRBV12-4 and J is TRBJ1-4; TCRdb names TRBD1, which stays unverified in the absence of DNA. This CDR3 spans 16 amino acids. This CDR3 is CASSSGTGGGDEKLFF.

This chain connects TRBV7-2 to TRBJ2-1; TCRdb's D gene call, TRBD2, goes unchecked for lack of DNA. Per the germline V gene, CDR1 is SGHTA and CDR2 is FQGNSA. This CDR3 is built from 16 residues. This CDR3 reads CASSLVPSGMGNEQFF.

The chain couples TRBV28 to TRBJ2-5; TCRdb proposes TRBD2, but this gene call is untestable without DNA. The CDR3 has 19 residues. Germline V lookup: CDR1 MDHEN, CDR2 SYDVKM. CDR3 residues: CASSTKSLAGGQYQETQYF.

This clonotype counts as medium-sized by frequency. Here the CDR3 reads CATSSYQDREVYGYTF. The rearrangement links TRBV15 to TRBJ1-2; with no DNA, the TCRdb D assignment of TRBD1 cannot be verified. This CDR3 contains 16 residues. Germline V gene sequence: CDR1 LNHNV, CDR2 YYDKDF (reference sequence).

This chain connects TRBV30 to TRBJ1-1; TCRdb's D call of TRBD1 is untestable without DNA. The CDR3 sequence is 13 residues long. Germline CDR1 GTSNPN, CDR2 SVGIG (reference sequence). The CDR3 reads CAGRQLTNTEAFF. Full variable domain (rest looked up from reference TRBV30 and TRBJ1-1): SQTIHQWPATLVQPVGSPLSLECTVEGTSNPNLYWYRQAAGRGLQLLFYSVGIGQISSEVPQNLSASRPQDRQFILSSKKLLLSDSGFYLCAGRQLTNTEAFFGQGTRLTVV.

V is TRBV9 and J is TRBJ2-1; TCRdb's D call of TRBD2 is untestable without DNA. Per the germline V gene, CDR1 is SGDLS and CDR2 is YYNGEE. This CDR3 spans 12 amino acids. The chain's CDR3 is CASSPSRGEQFF. The variable domain in full, completed from reference TRBV9 and TRBJ2-1, reads DSGVTQTPKHLITATGQRVTLRCSPRSGDLSVYWYQQSLDQGLQFLIQYYNGEERAKGNILERFSAQQFPDLHSELNLSSLELGDSALYFCASSPSRGEQFFGPGTRLTVL.

The chain's CDR3 is CSGQGPYTEAFF. The V and J genes are TRBV29-1 and TRBJ1-1. Germline CDR1 is SQVTM and CDR2 is ANQGSEA. The CDR3 extends over 12 amino acids.

The chain is built from TRBV19 and TRBJ2-1; TCRdb reports TRBD2, a call that lacks DNA to check it against. This CDR3 has 13 residues. Germline lookup yields CDR1 LNHDA and CDR2 SQIVND (reference sequence). This CDR3 reads CASHLAGYNEQFF.

The genes are TRBV5-6 and TRBJ1-1. CDR3 size: 13 residues. CDR1 SGHDT and CDR2 YYEEEE come from the germline V gene. The CDR3: CASSQTENTEAFF.

The V call is TRBV7-6, the J call TRBJ2-1; TCRdb calls TRBD2, which cannot be checked without DNA. Germline values: CDR1 SGHVS, CDR2 FNYEAQ. The CDR3 has 16 amino acids. This CDR3 reads CASSLRAASDRYEQFF.